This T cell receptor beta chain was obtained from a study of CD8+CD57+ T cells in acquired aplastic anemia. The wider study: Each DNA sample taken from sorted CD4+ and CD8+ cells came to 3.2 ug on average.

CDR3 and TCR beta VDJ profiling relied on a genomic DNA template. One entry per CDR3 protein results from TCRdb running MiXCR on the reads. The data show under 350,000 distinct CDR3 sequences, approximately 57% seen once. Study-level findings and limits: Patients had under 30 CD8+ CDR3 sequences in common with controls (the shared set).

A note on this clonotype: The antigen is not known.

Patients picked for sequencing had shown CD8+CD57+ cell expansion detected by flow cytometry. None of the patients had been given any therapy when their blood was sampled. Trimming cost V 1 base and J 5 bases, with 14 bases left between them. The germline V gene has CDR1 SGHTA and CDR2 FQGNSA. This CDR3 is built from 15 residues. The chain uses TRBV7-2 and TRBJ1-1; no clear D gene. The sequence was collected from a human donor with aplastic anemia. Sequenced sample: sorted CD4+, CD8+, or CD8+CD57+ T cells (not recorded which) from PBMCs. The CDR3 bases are TGTGCCAGCAGCTTAGACCCAAGGGCCCCTACTGAAGCTTTCTTT. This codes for CASSLDPRAPTEAFF. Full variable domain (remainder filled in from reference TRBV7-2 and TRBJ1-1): GAGVSQSPSNKVTEKGKDVELRCDPISGHTALYWYRQSLGQGLEFLIYFQGNSAPDKSGLPSDRFSAERTGGSVSTLTIQRTQQEDSAVYLCASSLDPRAPTEAFFGQGTRLTVV.